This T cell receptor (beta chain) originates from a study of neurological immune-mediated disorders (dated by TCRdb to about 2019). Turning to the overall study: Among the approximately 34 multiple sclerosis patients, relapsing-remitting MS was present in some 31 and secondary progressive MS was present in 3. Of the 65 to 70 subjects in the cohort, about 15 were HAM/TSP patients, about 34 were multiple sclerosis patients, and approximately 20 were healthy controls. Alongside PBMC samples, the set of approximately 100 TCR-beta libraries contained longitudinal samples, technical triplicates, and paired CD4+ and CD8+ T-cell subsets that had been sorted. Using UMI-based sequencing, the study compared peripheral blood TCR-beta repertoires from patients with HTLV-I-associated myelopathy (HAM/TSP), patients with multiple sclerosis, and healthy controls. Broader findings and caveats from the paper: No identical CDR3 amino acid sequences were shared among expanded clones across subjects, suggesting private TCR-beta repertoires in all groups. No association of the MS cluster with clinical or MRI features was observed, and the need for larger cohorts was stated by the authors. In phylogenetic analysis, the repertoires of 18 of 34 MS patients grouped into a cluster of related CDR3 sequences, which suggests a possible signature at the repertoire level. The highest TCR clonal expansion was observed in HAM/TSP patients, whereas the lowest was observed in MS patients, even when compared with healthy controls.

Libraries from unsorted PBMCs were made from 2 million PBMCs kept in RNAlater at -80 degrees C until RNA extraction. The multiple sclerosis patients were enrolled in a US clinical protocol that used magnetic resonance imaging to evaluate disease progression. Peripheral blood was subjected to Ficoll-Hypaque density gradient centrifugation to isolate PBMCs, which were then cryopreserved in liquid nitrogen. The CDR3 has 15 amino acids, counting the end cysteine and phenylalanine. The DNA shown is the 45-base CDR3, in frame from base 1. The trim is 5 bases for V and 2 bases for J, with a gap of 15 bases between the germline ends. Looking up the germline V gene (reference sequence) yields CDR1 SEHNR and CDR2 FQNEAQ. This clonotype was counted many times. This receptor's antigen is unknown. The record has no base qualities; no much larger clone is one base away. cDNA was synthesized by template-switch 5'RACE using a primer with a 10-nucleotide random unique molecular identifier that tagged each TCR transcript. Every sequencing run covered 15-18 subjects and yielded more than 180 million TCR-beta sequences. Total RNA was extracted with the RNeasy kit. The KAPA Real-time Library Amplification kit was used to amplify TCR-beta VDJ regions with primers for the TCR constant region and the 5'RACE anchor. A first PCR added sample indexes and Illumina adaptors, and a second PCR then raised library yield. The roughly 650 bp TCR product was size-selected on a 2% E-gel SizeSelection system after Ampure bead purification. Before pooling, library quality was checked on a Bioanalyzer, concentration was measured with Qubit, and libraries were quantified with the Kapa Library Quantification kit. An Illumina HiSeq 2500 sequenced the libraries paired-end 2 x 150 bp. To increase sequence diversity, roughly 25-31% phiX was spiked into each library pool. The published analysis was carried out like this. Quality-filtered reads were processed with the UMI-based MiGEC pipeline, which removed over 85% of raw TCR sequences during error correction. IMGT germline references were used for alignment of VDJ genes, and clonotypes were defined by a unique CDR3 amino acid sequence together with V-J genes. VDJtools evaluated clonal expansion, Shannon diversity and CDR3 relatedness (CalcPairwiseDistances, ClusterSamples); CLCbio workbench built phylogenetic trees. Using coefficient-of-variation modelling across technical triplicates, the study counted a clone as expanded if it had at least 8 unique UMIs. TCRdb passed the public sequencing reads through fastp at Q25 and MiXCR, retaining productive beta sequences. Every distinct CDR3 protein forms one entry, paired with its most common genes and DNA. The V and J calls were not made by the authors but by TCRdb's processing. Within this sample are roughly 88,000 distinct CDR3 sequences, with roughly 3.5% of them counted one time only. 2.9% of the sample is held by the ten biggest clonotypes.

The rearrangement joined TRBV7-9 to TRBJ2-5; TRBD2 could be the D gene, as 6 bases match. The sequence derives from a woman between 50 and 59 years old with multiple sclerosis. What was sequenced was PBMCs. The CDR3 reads CASSKTDGGQETQYF. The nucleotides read TGTGCCAGCAGCAAGACCGACGGGGGACAAGAGACCCAGTACTTC.